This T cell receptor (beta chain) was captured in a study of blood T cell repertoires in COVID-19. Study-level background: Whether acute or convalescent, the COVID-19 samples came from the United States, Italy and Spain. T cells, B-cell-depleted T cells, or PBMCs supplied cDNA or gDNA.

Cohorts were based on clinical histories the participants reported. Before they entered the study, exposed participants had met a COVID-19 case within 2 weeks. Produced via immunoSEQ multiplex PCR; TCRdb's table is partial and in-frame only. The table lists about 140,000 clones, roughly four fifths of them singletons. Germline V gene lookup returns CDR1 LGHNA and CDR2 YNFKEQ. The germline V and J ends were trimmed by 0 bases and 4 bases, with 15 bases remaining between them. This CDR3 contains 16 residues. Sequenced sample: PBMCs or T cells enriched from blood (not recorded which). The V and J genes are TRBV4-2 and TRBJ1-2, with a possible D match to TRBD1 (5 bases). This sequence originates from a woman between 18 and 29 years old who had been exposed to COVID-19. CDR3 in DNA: TGTGCCAGCAGCCAAGATTCGGCGGGACTAGCCTATGGCTACACCTTC. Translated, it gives CASSQDSAGLAYGYTF.